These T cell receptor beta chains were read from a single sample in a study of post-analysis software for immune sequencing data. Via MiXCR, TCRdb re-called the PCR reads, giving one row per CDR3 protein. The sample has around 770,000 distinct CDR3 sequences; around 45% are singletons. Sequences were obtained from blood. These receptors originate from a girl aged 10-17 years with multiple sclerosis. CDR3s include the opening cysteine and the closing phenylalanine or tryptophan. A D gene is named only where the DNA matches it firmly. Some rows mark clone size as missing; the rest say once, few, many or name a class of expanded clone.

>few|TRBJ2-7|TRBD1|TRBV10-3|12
CATTGTGNEQYF
TGTGCCACGACCGGGACAGGGAACGAGCAGTACTTC
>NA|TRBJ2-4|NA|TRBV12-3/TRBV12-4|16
CASSLAFRLAKNIQYF
TGTGCCAGCAGTTTAGCGTTTCGGCTAGCCAAAAACATTCAGTACTTC
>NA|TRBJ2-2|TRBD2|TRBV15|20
CATSSSFTRLAGAWTGELFF
TGTGCCACCAGCAGCTCTTTTACCAGACTAGCGGGAGCTTGGACCGGGGAGCTGTTTTTT
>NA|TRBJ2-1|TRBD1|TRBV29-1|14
CSGAAAGGYNEQFF
TGCAGCGGCGCGGCGGCAGGGGGCTACAATGAGCAGTTCTTC
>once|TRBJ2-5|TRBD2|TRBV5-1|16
CASSFQRRAGGGTQYF
TGCGCCAGCAGCTTTCAGCGCCGAGCGGGAGGAGGGACCCAGTACTTC
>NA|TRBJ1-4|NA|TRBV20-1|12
CSATGPGEKLFF
TGCAGTGCTACGGGGCCGGGAGAAAAACTGTTTTTT
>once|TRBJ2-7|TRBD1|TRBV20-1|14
CSSGGQGDSYEQYF
TGCAGTTCGGGGGGACAGGGGGATTCCTACGAGCAGTACTTC
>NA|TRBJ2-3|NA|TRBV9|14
CASSGDGSGDTQYF
TGTGCCAGTAGCGGAGACGGGAGCGGCGATACGCAGTATTTT
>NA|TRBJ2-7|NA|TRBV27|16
CASSLSRADVPSEQYF
TGTGCCAGCAGTTTATCCAGAGCGGATGTGCCATCCGAGCAGTACTTC
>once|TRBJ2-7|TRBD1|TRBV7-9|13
CASSRGTGTEQYF
TGTGCCAGCAGCCGAGGGACAGGGACCGAGCAGTACTTC
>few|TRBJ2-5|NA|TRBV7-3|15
CASSLSPGWGETQYF
TGTGCCAGCAGCTTATCGCCAGGGTGGGGGGAGACCCAGTACTTC
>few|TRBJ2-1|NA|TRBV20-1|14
CSAIGSETYNEQFF
TGCAGTGCTATAGGGTCGGAGACCTACAATGAGCAGTTCTTC
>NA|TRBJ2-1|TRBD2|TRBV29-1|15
CSVAGTSGRNNEQFF
TGCAGCGTAGCTGGGACTAGCGGGAGAAACAATGAGCAGTTCTTC
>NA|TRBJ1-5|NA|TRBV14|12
CASSGTGGPQHF
TGTGCCAGCAGCGGGACGGGCGGCCCCCAGCATTTT
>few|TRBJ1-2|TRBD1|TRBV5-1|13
CASNTGQDNGYTF
TGCGCCAGCAACACCGGACAGGACAACGGCTACACCTTC
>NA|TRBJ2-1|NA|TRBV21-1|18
CASSKGHDWGSSYNEQFF
TGTGCCAGCAGCAAAGGCCATGATTGGGGGAGCTCCTACAATGAGCAGTTCTTC
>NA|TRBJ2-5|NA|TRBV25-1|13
CASSVGRQETQYF
TGTGCCAGCAGTGTGGGGAGGCAAGAGACCCAGTACTTC
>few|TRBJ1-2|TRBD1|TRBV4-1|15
CASSQDQGQGNGYTF
TGCGCCAGCAGCCAAGATCAGGGACAGGGGAATGGCTACACCTTC
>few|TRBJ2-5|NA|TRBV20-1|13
CSFRGGGQETQYF
TGCAGCTTCAGGGGGGGGGGCCAAGAGACCCAGTACTTC
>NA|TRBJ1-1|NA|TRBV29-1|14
CSVRSKEWNTEAFF
TGCAGCGTTCGGAGCAAAGAGTGGAACACTGAAGCTTTCTTT
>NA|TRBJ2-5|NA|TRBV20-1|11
CSAREGETQYF
TGCAGTGCTAGGGAGGGAGAGACCCAGTACTTC
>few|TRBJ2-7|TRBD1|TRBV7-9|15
CASSPTGTGLYEQYF
TGTGCCAGCAGCCCGACAGGGACAGGGCTTTACGAGCAGTACTTC
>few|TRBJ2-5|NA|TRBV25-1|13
CASTDGHQETQYF
TGTGCCAGCACCGACGGCCACCAAGAGACCCAGTACTTC
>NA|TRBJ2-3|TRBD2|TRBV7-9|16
CASSMTSPRNTDTQYF
TGTGCCAGCAGCATGACTAGCCCCAGGAACACAGATACGCAGTATTTT
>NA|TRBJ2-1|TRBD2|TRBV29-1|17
CSVESGLAGRFLNEQFF
TGCAGCGTTGAATCGGGACTAGCGGGTCGGTTTTTGAATGAGCAGTTCTTC
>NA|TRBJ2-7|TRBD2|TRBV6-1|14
CASRNGLADYEQYF
TGTGCCAGCAGGAACGGACTAGCGGACTACGAGCAGTACTTC
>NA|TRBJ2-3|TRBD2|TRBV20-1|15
CSASPLADLTDTQYF
TGCAGTGCTAGTCCGCTAGCGGACCTCACAGATACGCAGTATTTT
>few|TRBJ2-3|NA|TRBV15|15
CATSRETRSGDTQYF
TGTGCCACCAGCAGAGAGACCCGTAGCGGAGATACGCAGTATTTT
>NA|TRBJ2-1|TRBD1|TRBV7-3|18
CASSSSPDRAPAYNEQFF
TGTGCCAGCAGTTCGTCCCCGGACAGGGCCCCGGCCTACAATGAGCAGTTCTTC
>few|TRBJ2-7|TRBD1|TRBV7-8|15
CASSLSTGYGYEQYF
TGTGCCAGCAGCTTGTCGACAGGGTACGGCTACGAGCAGTACTTC
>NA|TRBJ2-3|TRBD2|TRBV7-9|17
CASSRAGLADSTDTQYF
TGTGCCAGCAGCCGCGCGGGACTAGCGGATAGCACAGATACGCAGTATTTT
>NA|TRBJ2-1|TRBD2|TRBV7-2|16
CASSLGLAESYNEQFF
TGTGCCAGCAGCTTAGGGCTAGCGGAATCCTACAATGAGCAGTTCTTC
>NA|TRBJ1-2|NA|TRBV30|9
CAWALGYTF
TGTGCCTGGGCCCTTGGCTACACCTTC
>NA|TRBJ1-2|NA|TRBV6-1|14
CASSEAGTPYGYTF
TGTGCCAGCAGTGAAGCCGGGACACCCTATGGCTACACCTTC
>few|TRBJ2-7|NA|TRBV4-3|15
CASSQDRSAYYEQYF
TGCGCCAGCAGCCAAGATAGAAGCGCCTACTACGAGCAGTACTTC
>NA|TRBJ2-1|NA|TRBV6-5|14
CASKPGAARNGQFF
TGTGCCAGCAAGCCGGGGGCTGCGAGAAATGGGCAGTTCTTC
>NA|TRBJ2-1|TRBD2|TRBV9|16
CASSSQTSASRNEQFF
TGTGCCAGCAGCTCCCAGACTAGCGCCTCGCGCAATGAGCAGTTCTTC
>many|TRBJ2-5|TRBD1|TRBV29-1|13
CSFRTGGGETQYF
TGCAGCTTCCGGACAGGGGGCGGAGAGACCCAGTACTTC
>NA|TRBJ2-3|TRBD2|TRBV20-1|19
CSARETSGIIPTSTDTQYF
TGCAGTGCTAGGGAGACTAGCGGGATTATACCTACTAGCACAGATACGCAGTATTTT
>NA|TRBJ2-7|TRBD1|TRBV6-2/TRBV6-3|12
CASSLTGVEQYF
TGTGCCAGCAGTCTAACAGGGGTCGAGCAGTACTTC
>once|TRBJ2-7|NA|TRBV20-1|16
CSARDQGGYSSYEQYF
TGCAGTGCTAGGGACCAGGGGGGATACAGCTCCTACGAGCAGTACTTC
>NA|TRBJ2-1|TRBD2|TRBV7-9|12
CASTTPGGEQFF
TGTGCCAGCACCACCCCGGGAGGTGAGCAGTTCTTC
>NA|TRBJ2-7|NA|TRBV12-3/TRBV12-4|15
CASSSGPSGSYEQYF
TGTGCCAGCAGTTCGGGACCGAGTGGATCCTACGAGCAGTACTTC
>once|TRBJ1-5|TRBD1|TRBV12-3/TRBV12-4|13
CASTLQGAKPQHF
TGTGCCAGCACCCTACAGGGGGCGAAGCCCCAGCATTTT
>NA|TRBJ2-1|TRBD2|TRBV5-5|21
CASSPSLVQGGTSGSLNEQFF
TGTGCCAGCAGCCCAAGCTTGGTCCAGGGTGGGACTAGCGGGAGCCTCAATGAGCAGTTCTTC
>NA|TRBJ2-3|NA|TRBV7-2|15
CASSLRLGRSDTQYF
TGTGCCAGTAGCTTAAGGCTCGGACGGTCAGATACGCAGTATTTT
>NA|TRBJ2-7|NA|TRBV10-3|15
CAISEWTGASGEQYF
TGTGCCATCAGTGAGTGGACTGGGGCGTCGGGCGAGCAGTACTTC
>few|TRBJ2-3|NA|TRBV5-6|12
CASSSGRGTQYF
TGTGCCAGCAGCTCCGGACGAGGGACGCAGTATTTT
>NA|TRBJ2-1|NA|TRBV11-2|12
CASTDSNNEQFF
TGTGCCAGCACCGACAGTAACAATGAGCAGTTCTTC
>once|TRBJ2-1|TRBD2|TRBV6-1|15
CASNGLAGEPGEQFF
TGTGCCAGCAATGGACTAGCGGGAGAGCCGGGGGAGCAGTTCTTC
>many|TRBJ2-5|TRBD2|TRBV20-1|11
CSAVGGETQYF
TGCAGTGCCGTGGGGGGGGAGACCCAGTACTTC
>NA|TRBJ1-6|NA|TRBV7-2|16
CASSPRGPKIDSPLHF
TGTGCCAGTTCTCCACGGGGGCCGAAGATAGATTCACCCCTCCACTTT
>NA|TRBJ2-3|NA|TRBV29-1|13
CSASLVPTDTQYF
TGCAGTGCTAGCCTAGTCCCCACAGATACGCAGTATTTT
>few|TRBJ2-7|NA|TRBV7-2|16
CASSLARRGDSYEQYF
TGTGCCAGCAGCTTAGCAAGACGCGGGGATTCCTACGAGCAGTACTTC
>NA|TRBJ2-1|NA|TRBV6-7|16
CASRTIGERLNNEQFF
TGTGCCAGCAGAACAATCGGGGAGCGACTAAACAATGAGCAGTTCTTC
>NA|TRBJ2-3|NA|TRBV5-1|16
CASSLQGSGRSDTQYF
TGCGCCAGCAGCCTTCAAGGTAGCGGAAGGTCCGATACGCAGTATTTT
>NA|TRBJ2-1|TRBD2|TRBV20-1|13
CSAPLAACDEQFF
TGCAGTGCGCCACTAGCGGCCTGCGATGAGCAGTTCTTC
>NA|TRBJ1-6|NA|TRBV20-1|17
CSALSLLGPIQGRPLHF
TGCAGTGCTCTGAGCTTATTGGGGCCTATTCAAGGTCGACCCCTCCACTTT